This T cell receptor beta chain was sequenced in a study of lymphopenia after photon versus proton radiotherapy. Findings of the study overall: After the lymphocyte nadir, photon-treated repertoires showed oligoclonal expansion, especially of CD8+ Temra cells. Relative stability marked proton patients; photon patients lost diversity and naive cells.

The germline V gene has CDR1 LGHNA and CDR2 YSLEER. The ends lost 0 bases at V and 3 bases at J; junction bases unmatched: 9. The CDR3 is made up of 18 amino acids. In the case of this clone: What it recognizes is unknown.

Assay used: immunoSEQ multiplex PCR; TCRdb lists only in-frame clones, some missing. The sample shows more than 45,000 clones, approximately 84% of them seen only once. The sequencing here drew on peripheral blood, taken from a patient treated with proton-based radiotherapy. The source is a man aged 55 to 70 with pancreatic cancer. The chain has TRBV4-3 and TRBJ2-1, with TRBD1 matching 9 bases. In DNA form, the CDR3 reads TGCGCCAGCAGCCAAGAGGGGGCCGGACAGGGGATCTACAATGAGCAGTTCTTC. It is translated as CASSQEGAGQGIYNEQFF.